This T cell receptor (beta chain) came from a study of neurological immune-mediated disorders. Study conclusions and caveats: While HTLV-1-associated myelopathy showed the greatest TCR clonal expansion, multiple sclerosis showed the least, falling below healthy controls. No CDR3 amino acid sequences were shared by expanded clones across subjects, suggesting private repertoires in all groups.

The cDNA was synthesized by means of template-switch 5'RACE, which was carried out with 10-nucleotide random UMIs. One entry per CDR3 protein, called by TCRdb with MiXCR from the 5' RACE reads. The sample contains just under 45,000 distinct CDR3 sequences, about 22% of which appear only once. At least ten counts were recorded for this clonotype. The antigen is undetermined. The germline CDR1 and CDR2 sequences are DFQATT and SNEGSKA (reference sequence). The CDR3 totals 16 residues. The V gene end was trimmed by 4 bases and the J gene end by 0 bases; junction bases not matched to a gene: 6. The time point was: technical triplicate 3. The unsorted libraries were prepared from 2 million PBMCs (stored at -80 C).

Sequencing input: PBMCs. This clonotype originated in a man in his 60s with HTLV-1-associated myelopathy (HAM/TSP). The chain couples TRBV20-1 to TRBJ2-3, with 11 bases fitting TRBD2. DNA for the CDR3: TGCAGTGCTACGGGACTAGCGGCCGGTAGCACAGATACGCAGTATTTT. Its translation is CSATGLAAGSTDTQYF.